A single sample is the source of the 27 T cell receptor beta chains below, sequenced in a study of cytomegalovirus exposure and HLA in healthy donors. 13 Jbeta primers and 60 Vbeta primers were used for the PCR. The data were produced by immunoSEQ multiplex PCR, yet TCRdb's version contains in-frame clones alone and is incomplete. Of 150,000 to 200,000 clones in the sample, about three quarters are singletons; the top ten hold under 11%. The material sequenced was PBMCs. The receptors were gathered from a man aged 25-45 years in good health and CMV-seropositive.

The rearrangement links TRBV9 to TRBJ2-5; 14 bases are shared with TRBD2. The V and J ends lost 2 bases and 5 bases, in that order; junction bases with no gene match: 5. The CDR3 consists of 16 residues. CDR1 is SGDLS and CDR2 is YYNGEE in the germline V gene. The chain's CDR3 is CASSVGTSGSMETQYF. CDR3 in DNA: TGTGCCAGCAGCGTCGGGACTAGCGGGAGTATGGAGACCCAGTACTTC. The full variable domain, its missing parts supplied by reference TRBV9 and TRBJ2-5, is DSGVTQTPKHLITATGQRVTLRCSPRSGDLSVYWYQQSLDQGLQFLIQYYNGEERAKGNILERFSAQQFPDLHSELNLSSLELGDSALYFCASSVGTSGSMETQYFGPGTRLLVL.

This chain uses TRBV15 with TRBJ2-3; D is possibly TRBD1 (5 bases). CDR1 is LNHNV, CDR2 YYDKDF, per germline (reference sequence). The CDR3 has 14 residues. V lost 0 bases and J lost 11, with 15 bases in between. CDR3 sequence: CATSRDLQGSWQYF. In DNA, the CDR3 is TGTGCCACCAGCAGAGATCTGCAGGGTTCGTGGCAGTATTTT. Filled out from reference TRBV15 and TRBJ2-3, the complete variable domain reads DAMVIQNPRYQVTQFGKPVTLSCSQTLNHNVMYWYQQKSSQAPKLLFHYYDKDFNNEADTPDNFQSRRPNTSFCFLDIRSPGLGDTAMYLCATSRDLQGSWQYFGPGTRLTVL.

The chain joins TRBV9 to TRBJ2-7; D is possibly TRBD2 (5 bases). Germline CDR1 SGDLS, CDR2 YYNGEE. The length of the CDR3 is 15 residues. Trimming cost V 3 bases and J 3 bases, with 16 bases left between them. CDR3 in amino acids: CASSEATGIVYEQYF. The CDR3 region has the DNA TGTGCCAGCAGCGAGGCTACCGGGATCGTCTACGAGCAGTACTTC.

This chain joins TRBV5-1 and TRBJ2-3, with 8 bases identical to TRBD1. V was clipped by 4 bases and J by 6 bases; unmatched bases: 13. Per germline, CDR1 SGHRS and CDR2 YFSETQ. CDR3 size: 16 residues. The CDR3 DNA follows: TGCGCCAGCAGCCACCCGTTGGCAGGGGGCATTGATACGCAGTATTTT. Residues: CASSHPLAGGIDTQYF.

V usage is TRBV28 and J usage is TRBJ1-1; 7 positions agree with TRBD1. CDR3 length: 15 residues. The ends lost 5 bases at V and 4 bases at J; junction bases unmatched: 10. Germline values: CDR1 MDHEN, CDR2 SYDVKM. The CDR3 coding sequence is TGTGCCAGCAGTCTACAGGGGACGGGGAGCACTGAAGCTTTCTTT. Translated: CASSLQGTGSTEAFF.

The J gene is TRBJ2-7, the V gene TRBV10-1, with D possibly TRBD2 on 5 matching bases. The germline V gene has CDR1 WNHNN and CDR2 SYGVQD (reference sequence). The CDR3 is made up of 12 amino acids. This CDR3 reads CASGSSSYEQYF. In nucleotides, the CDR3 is TGCGCGAGTGGGAGTTCAAGCTACGAGCAGTACTTC.

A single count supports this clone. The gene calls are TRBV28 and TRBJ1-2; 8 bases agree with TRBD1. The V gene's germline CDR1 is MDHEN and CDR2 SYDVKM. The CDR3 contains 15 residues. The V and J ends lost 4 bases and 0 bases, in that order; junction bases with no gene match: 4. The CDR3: CASSSPDRANYGYTF. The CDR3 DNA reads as TGTGCCAGCAGTTCCCCGGACAGGGCTAACTATGGCTACACCTTC.

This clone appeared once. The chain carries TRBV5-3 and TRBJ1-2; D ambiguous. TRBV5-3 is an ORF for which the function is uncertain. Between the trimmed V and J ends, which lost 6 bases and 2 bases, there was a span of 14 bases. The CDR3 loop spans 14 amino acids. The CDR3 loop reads CARKRVGENYGYTF. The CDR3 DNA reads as TGTGCCAGAAAACGGGTCGGAGAAAACTATGGCTACACCTTC.

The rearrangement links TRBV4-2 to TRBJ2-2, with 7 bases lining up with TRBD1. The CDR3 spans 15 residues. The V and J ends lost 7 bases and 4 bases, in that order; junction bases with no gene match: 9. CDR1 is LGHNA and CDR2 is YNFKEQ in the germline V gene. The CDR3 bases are TGTGCCAGCATCCCCGGGACAGTGTTCACCGGGGAGCTGTTTTTT. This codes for CASIPGTVFTGELFF.

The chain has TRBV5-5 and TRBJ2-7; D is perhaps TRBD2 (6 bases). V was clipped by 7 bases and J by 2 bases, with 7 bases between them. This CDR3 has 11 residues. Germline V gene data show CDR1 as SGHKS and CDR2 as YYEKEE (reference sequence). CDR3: CASGGTYEQYF. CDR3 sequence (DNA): TGTGCCAGCGGGGGGACCTACGAGCAGTACTTC.

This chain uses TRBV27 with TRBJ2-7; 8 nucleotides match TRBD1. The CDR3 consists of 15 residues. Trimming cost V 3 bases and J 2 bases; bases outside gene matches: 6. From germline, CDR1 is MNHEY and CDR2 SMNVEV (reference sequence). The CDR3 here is CASSFSAGGTYEQYF. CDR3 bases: TGTGCCAGCAGTTTTTCGGCAGGGGGCACCTACGAGCAGTACTTC.

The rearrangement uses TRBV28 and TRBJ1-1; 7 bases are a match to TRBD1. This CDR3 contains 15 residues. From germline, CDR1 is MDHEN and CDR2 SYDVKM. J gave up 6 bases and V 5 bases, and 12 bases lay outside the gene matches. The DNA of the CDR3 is TGTGCCAGCAGTACTTCCCAGACAGGGACGCCTGAAGCTTTCTTT. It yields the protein CASSTSQTGTPEAFF.

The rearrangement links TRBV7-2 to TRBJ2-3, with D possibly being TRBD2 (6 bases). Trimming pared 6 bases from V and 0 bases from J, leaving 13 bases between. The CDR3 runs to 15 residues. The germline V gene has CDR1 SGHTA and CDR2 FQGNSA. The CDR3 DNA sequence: TGTGCCAGCAGATATCCGGGACTCAGCACAGATACGCAGTATTTT. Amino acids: CASRYPGLSTDTQYF. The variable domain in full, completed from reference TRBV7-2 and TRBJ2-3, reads GAGVSQSPSNKVTEKGKDVELRCDPISGHTALYWYRQSLGQGLEFLIYFQGNSAPDKSGLPSDRFSAERTGGSVSTLTIQRTQQEDSAVYLCASRYPGLSTDTQYFGPGTRLTVL.

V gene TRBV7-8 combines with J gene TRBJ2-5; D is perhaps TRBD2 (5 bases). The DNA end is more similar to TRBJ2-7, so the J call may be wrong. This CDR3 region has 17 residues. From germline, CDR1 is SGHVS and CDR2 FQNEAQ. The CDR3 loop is CASSLGTVSREAYEQYF. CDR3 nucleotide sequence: TGTGCCAGCAGCTTAGGAACGGTGAGCCGGGAAGCCTACGAGCAGTACTTC.

CDR3 residues: CASSLARDYGYTF. The CDR3 DNA reads TGTGCCAGCAGCTTAGCCAGGGACTATGGCTACACCTTC. The chain combines TRBV7-6 with TRBJ1-2; perhaps TRBD1 as D (5 bases). CDR3 size: 13 residues. Per the germline V gene, CDR1 is SGHVS and CDR2 is FNYEAQ. The V and J ends lost 0 bases and 3 bases respectively, with 5 bases between them. Combining the CDR3 with reference TRBV7-6 and TRBJ1-2 gives the whole variable domain GAGVSQSPRYKVTKRGQDVALRCDPISGHVSLYWYRQALGQGPEFLTYFNYEAQQDKSGLPNDRFSAERPEGSISTLTIQRTEQRDSAMYRCASSLARDYGYTFGSGTRLTVV.

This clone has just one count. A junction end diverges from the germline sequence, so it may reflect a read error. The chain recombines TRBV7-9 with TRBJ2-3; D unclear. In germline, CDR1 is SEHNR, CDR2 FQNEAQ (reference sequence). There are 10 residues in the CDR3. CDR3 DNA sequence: TGTTCCAGCAGCCTTGATACGCAGTATTTT. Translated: CSSSLDTQYF.

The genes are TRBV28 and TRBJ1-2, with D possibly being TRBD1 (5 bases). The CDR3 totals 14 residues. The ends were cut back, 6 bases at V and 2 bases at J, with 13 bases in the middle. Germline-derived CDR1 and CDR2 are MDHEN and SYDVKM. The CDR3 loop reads CASRWTRGNYGYTF. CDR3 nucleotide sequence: TGTGCCAGCAGGTGGACAAGGGGAAACTATGGCTACACCTTC.

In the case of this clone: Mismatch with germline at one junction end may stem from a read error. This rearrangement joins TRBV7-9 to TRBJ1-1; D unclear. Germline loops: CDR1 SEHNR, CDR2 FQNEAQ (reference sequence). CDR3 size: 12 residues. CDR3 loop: CSSSLSLTEAFF. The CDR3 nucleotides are TGTTCCAGCAGCTTATCTTTAACTGAAGCTTTCTTT.

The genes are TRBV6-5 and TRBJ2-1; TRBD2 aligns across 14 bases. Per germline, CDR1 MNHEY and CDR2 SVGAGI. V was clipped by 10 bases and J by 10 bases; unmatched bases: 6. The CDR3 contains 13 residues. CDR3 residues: CATGTSGSGEQFF. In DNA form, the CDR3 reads TGTGCCACCGGGACTAGCGGGAGTGGGGAGCAGTTCTTC.

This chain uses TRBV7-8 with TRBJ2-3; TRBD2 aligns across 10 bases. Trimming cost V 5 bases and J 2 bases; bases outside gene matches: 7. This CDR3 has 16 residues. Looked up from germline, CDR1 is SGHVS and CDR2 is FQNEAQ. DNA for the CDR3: TGTGCCAGCAGCGCCGTACTAGCGGGAACCACAGATACGCAGTATTTT. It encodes CASSAVLAGTTDTQYF.

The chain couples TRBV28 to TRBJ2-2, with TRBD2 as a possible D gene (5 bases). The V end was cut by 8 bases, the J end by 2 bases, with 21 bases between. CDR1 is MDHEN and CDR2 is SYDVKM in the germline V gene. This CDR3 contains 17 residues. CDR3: CASESSLGSVNTGELFF. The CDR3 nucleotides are TGTGCCAGCGAGTCTAGTCTAGGGAGCGTTAACACCGGGGAGCTGTTTTTT.

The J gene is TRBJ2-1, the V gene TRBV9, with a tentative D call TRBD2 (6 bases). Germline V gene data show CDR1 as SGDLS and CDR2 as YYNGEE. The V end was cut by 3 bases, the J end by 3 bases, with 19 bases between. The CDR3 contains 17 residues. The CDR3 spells CASSATPELARYNEQFF. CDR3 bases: TGTGCCAGCAGCGCTACCCCCGAGCTAGCGCGCTACAATGAGCAGTTCTTC.

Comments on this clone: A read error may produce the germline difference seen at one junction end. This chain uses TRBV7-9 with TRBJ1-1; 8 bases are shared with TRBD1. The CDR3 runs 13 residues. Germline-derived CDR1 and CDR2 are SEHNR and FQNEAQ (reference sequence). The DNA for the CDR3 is TGTTCCAGCAGCCCCTGGACAGGGACTGAAGCTTTCTTT. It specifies CSSSPWTGTEAFF.

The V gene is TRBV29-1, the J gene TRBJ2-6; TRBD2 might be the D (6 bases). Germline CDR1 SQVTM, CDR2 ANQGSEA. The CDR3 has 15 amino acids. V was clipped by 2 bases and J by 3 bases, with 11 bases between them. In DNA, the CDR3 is TGCAGCGTTGAATCCACGCGGGATGGGGCCAACGTCCTGACTTTC. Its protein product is CSVESTRDGANVLTF.

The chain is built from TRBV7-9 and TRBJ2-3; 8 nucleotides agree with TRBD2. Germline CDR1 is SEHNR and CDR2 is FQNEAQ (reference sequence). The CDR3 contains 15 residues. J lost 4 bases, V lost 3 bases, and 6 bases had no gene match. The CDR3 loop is CASSLRGAVADTQYF. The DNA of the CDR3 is TGTGCCAGCAGCTTGCGGGGGGCGGTTGCAGATACGCAGTATTTT.

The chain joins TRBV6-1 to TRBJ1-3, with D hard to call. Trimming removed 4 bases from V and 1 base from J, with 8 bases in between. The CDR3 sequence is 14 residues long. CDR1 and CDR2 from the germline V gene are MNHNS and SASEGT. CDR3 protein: CASSGGWSGNTIYF. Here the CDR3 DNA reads TGTGCCAGCAGTGGAGGCTGGTCTGGAAACACCATATATTTT.

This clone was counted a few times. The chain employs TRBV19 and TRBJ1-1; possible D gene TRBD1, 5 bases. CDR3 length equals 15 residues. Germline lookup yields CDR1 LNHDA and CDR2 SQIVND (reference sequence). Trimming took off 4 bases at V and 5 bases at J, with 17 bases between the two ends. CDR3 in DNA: TGTGCCAGTAGTACTCGACGGTCGGGGGGGACTGAAGCTTTCTTT. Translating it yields CASSTRRSGGTEAFF.